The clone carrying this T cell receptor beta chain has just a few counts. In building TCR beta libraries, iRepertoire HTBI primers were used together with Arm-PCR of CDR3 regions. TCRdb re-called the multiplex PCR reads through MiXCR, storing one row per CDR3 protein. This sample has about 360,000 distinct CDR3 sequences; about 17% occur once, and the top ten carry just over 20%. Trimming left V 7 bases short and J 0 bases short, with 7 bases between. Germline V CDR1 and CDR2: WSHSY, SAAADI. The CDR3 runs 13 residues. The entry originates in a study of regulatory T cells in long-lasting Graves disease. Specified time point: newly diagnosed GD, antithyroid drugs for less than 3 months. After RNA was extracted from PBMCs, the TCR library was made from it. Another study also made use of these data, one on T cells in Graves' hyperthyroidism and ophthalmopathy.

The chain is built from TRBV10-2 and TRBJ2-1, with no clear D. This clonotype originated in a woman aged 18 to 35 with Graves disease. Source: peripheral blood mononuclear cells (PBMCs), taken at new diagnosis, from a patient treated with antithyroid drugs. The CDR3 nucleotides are TGCGCCAGCAAGGCTAGCTCCTACAATGAGCAGTTCTTC. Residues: CASKASSYNEQFF.